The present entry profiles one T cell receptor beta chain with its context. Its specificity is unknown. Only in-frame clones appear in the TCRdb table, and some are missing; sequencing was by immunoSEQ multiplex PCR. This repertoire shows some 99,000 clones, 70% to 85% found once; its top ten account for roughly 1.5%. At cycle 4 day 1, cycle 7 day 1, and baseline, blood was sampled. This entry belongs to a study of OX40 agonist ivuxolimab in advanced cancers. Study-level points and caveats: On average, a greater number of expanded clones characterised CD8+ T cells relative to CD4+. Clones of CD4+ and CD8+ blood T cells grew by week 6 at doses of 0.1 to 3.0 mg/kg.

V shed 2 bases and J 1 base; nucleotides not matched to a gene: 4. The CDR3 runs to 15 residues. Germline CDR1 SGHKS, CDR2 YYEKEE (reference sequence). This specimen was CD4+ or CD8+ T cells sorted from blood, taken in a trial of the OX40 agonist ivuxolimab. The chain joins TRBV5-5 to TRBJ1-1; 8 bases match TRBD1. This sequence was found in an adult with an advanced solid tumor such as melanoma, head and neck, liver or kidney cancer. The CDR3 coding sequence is TGTGCCAGCAGCTTAACAGGGGGGACGAACACTGAAGCTTTCTTT. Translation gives CASSLTGGTNTEAFF.